This T cell receptor (beta chain) stems from a study of blood T cell repertoires in COVID-19. Study at large: Samples taken during acute and convalescent COVID-19 were collected in the United States, Italy and Spain.

CDR3 length equals 14 residues. CDR1 is MNHEY, CDR2 SVGAGI, per germline. V shed 2 bases and J 2 bases; nucleotides not matched to a gene: 1. Libraries were prepared by immunoSEQ multiplex PCR; TCRdb keeps only in-frame clonotypes and omits some of them. This sample has 110,000 or so clones, with approximately 84% found just once. This clonotype was sampled from a middle-aged man with acute or convalescent COVID-19. Input material: peripheral blood. The J gene is TRBJ2-5, the V gene TRBV6-5, with 8 bases aligning to TRBD1. DNA of the CDR3: TGTGCCAGCAGTTACGACAGGGGACAAGAGACCCAGTACTTC. It yields the protein CASSYDRGQETQYF.